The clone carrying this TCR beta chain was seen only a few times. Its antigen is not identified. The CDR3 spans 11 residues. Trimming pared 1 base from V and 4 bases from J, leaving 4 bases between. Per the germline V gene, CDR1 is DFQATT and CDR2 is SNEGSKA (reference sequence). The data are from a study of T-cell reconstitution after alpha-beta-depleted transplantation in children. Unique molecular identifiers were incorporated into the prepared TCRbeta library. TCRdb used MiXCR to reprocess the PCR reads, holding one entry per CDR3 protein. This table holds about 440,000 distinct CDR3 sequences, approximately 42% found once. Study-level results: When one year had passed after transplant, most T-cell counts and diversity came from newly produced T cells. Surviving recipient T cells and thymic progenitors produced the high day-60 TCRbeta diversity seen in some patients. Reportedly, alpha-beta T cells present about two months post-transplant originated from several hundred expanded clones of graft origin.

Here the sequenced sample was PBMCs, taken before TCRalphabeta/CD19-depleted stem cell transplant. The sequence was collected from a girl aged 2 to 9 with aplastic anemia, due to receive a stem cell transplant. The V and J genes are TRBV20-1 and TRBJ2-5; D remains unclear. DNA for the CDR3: TGCAGTGCTAGAGGGATAGAGACCCAGTACTTC. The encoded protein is CSARGIETQYF.